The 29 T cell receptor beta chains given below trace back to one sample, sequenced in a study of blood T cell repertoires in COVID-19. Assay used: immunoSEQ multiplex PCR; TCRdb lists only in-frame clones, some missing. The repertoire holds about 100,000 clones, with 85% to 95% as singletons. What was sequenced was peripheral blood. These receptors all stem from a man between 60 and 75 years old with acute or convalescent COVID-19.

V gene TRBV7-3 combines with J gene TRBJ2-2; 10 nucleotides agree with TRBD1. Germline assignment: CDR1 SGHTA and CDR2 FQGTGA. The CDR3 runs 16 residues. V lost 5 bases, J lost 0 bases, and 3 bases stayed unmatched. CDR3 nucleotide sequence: TGTGCCAGCAGCGCGACAGGGGGCTCGAACACCGGGGAGCTGTTTTTT. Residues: CASSATGGSNTGELFF.

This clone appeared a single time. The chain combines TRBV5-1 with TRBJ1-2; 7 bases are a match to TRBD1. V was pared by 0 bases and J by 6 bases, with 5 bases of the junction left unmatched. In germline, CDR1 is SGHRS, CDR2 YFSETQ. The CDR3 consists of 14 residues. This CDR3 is CASSLVGQEDGYTF. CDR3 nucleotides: TGCGCCAGCAGCTTGGTCGGACAGGAGGATGGCTACACCTTC.

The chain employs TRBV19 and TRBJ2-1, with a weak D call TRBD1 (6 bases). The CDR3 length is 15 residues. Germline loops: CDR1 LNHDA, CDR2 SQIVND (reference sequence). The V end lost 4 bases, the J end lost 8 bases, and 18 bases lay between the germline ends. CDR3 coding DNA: TGTGCCAGTAGTAAATCGACAGGTTGGAAGGATGAGCAGTTCTTC. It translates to CASSKSTGWKDEQFF. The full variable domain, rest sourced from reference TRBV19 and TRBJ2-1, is DGGITQSPKYLFRKEGQNVTLSCEQNLNHDAMYWYRQDPGQGLRLIYYSQIVNDFQKGDIAEGYSVSREKKESFPLTVTSAQKNPTAFYLCASSKSTGWKDEQFFGPGTRLTVL.

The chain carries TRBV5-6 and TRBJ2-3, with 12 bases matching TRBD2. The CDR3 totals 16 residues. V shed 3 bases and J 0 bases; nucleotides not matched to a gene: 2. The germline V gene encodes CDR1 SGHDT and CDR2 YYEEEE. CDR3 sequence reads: CASSWLAGGSTDTQYF. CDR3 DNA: TGTGCCAGCAGCTGGCTAGCGGGAGGGAGCACAGATACGCAGTATTTT.

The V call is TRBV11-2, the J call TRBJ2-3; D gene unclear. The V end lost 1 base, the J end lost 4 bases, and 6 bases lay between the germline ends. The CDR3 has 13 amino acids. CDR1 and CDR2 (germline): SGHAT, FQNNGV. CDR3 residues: CASSLGAADTQYF. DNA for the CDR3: TGTGCCAGCAGCTTAGGCGCGGCAGATACGCAGTATTTT.

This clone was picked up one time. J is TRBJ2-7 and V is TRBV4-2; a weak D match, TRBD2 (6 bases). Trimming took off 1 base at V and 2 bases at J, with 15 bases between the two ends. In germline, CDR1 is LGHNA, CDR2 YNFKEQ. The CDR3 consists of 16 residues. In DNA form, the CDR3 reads TGTGCCAGCAGCCAAGGAGTACCGGCGGGACCCTACGAGCAGTACTTC. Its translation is CASSQGVPAGPYEQYF.

The CDR3 coding sequence is TGTGCCAGCAGTGAAGGAGGGGGCGGCAGCTATGGCTACACCTTC. It codes for CASSEGGGGSYGYTF. The V call is TRBV25-1, the J call TRBJ1-2; the match to TRBD1 covers 7 bases. After removal of 2 bases from V and 4 bases from J, the junction contained 7 bases not matched to a gene. Germline values: CDR1 MGHDK, CDR2 SYGVNS. CDR3 length: 15 residues.

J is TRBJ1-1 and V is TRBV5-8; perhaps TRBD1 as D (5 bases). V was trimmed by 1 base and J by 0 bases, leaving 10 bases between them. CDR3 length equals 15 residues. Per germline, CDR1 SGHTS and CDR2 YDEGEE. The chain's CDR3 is CASSLYQGMNTEAFF. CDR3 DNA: TGTGCCAGCAGCTTGTATCAGGGCATGAACACTGAAGCTTTCTTT.

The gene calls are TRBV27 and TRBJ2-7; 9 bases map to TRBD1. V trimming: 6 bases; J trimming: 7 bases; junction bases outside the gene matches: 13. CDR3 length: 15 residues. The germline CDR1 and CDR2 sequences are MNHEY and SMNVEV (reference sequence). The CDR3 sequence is CASSPGTGKSVEQYF. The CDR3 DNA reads TGTGCCAGCAGCCCCGGGACAGGGAAGTCAGTGGAGCAGTACTTC.

The DNA for the CDR3 is TGCAGCGTTGTTTCAGGGCCCTACGAGCAGTACTTC. Encoded protein: CSVVSGPYEQYF. The chain recombines TRBV29-1 with TRBJ2-7; D might be TRBD1 (5 bases). Germline V gene data show CDR1 as SQVTM and CDR2 as ANQGSEA. Trimming pared 4 bases from V and 2 bases from J, leaving 9 bases between. The CDR3 consists of 12 residues.

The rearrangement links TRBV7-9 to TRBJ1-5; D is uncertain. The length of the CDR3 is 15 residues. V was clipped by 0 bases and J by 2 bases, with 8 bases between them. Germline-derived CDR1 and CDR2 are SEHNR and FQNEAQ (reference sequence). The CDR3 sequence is CASSLAGEGNQPQHF. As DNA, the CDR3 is TGTGCCAGCAGCTTAGCGGGAGAGGGCAATCAGCCCCAGCATTTT.

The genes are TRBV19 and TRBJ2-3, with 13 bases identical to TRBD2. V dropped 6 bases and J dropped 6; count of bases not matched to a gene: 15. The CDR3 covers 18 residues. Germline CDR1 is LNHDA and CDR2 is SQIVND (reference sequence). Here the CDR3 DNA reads TGTGCCAGTAGCCTAATCGGAGGACTAGCGGGAGCACCGGATACGCAGTATTTT. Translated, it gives CASSLIGGLAGAPDTQYF.

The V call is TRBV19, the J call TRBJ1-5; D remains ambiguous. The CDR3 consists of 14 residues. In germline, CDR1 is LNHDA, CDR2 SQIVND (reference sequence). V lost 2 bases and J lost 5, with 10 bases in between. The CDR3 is CASSITVQDQPQHF. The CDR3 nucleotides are TGTGCCAGTAGTATAACAGTCCAGGATCAGCCCCAGCATTTT.

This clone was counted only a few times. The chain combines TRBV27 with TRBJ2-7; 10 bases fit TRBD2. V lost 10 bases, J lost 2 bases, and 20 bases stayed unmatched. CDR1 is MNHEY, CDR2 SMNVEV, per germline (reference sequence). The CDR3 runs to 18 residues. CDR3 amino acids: CATRGLVELAGSPYEQYF. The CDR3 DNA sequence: TGTGCCACCAGAGGTTTGGTGGAACTAGCGGGGTCCCCCTACGAGCAGTACTTC.

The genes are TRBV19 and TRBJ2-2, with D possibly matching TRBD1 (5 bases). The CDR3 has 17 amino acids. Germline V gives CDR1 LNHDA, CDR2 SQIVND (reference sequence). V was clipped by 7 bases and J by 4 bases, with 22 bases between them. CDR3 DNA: TGTGCCAGTAACCAGAACCGATTTGGGGCTGGCACCGGGGAGCTGTTTTTT. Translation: CASNQNRFGAGTGELFF. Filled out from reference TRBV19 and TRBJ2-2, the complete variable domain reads DGGITQSPKYLFRKEGQNVTLSCEQNLNHDAMYWYRQDPGQGLRLIYYSQIVNDFQKGDIAEGYSVSREKKESFPLTVTSAQKNPTAFYLCASNQNRFGAGTGELFFGEGSRLTVL.

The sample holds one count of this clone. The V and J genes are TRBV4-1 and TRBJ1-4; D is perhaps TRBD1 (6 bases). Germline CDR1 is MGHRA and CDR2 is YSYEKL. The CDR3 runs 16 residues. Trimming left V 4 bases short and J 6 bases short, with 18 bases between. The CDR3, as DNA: TGCGCCAGCAGCCGAGGCTGGGGGGGGCGGGATGAAAAACTGTTTTTT. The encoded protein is CASSRGWGGRDEKLFF.

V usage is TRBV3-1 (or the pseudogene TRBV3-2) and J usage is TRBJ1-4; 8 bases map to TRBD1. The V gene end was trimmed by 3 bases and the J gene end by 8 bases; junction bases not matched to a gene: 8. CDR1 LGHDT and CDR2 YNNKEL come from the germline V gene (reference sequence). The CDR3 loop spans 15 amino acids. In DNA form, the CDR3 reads TGTGCCAGCAGCCAGCCCTCGGGACAGGCCGAAAAACTGTTTTTT. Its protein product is CASSQPSGQAEKLFF.

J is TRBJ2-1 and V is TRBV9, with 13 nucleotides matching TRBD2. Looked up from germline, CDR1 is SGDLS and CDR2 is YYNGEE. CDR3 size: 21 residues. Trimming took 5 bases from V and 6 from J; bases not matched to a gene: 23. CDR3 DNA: TGTGCCAGCAGTACGACAGGGGGGAGTACTAGCGGGAGGGTGGGGTCCAATGAGCAGTTCTTC. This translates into CASSTTGGSTSGRVGSNEQFF.

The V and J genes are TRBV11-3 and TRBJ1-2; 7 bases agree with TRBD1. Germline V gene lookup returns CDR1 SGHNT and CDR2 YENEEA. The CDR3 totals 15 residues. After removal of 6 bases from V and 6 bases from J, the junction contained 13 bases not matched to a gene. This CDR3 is CASSPGTAERDGYTF. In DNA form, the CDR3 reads TGTGCCAGCAGTCCAGGGACAGCGGAGAGGGATGGCTACACCTTC.

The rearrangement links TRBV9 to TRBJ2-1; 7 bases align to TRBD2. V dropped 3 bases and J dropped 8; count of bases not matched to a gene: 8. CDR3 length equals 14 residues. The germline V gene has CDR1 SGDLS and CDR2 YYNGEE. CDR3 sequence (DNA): TGTGCCAGCAGCGAGGAAAGCACTAGCGATGAGCAGTTCTTC. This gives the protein CASSEESTSDEQFF.

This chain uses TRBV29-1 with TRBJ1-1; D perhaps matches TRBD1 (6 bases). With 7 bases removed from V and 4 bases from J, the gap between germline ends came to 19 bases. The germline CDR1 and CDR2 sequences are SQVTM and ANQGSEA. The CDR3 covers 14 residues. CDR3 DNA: TGCAGCGCGTCCCTTCGGACAGTAGGCACTGAAGCTTTCTTT. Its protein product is CSASLRTVGTEAFF.

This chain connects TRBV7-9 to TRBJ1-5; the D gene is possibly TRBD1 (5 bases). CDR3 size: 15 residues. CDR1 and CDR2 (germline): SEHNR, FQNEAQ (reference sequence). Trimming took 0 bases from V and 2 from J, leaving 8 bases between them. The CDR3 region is CASSLARDGNQPQHF. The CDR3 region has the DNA TGTGCCAGCAGCTTAGCCAGGGATGGCAATCAGCCCCAGCATTTT.

Here the CDR3 reads CASSRDKTGNGYTF. The CDR3 DNA is TGTGCCAGCAGTCGTGACAAGACAGGGAATGGCTACACCTTC. The chain recombines TRBV2 with TRBJ1-2; 7 bases fit TRBD1. In germline, CDR1 is SNHLY, CDR2 FYNNEI. V was clipped by 5 bases and J by 6 bases; unmatched bases: 9. CDR3 length: 14 residues.

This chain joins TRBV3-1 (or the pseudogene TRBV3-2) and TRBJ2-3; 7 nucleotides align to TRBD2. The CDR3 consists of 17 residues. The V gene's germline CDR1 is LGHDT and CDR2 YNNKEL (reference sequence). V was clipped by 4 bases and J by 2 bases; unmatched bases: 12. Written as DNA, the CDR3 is TGTGCCAGCAGCCTCGGGGCTAGCGGAGCTTACACAGATACGCAGTATTTT. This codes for CASSLGASGAYTDTQYF.

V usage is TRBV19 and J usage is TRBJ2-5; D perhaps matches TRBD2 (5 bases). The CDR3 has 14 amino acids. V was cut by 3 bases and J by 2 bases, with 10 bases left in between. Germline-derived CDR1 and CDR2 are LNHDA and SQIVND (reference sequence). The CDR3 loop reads CASSITSRQETQYF. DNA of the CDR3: TGTGCCAGTAGTATTACTAGTAGGCAAGAGACCCAGTACTTC.

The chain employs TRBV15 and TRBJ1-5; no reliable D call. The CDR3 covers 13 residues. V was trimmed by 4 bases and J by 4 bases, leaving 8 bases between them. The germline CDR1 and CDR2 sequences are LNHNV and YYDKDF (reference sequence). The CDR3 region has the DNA TGTGCCACCAGCAACACTAGAAATCAGCCCCAGCATTTT. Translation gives CATSNTRNQPQHF.

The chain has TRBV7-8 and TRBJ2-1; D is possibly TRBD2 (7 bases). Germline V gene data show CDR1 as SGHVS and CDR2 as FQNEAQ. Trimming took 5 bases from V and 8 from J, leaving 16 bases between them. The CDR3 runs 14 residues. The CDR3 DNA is TGTGCCAGCAGCCCGCTTCCGGGGGGCGATGAGCAGTTCTTC. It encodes CASSPLPGGDEQFF.

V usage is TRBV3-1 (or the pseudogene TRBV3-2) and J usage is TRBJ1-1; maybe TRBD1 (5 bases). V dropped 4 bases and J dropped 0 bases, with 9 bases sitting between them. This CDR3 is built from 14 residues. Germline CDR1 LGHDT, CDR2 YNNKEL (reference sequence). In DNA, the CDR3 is TGTGCCAGCAGCCTAGGGACTGTGAACACTGAAGCTTTCTTT. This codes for CASSLGTVNTEAFF.

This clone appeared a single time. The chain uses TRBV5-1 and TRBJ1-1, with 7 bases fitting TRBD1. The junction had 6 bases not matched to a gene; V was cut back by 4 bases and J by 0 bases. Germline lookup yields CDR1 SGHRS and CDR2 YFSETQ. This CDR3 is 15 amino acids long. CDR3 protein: CASSKRQGVNTEAFF. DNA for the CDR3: TGCGCCAGCAGCAAAAGACAGGGAGTGAACACTGAAGCTTTCTTT.